Detailed here is one TCR beta chain. The CDR3 loop spans 12 amino acids. Per germline, CDR1 KGHSH and CDR2 LQKENI. These data are taken from a study of T cells expressing NK-cell markers. With the 5' RACE reads reprocessed, TCRdb shows one record per CDR3 protein and no DNA. The listing records some 120,000 distinct CDR3 sequences. Sequenced: blood T cells: a sorted CD56 or NKG2C T cell subset, CD4+ or CD8+ T cells, or bulk PBMC T cells (not recorded which). This TCR came from a woman aged 18 to 75 in good health. V is TRBV18 and J is TRBJ2-2; TCRdb names TRBD1, which stays unverified in the absence of DNA. CDR3 loop: CASSPGGRELFF.